These 27 T cell receptor beta chains came from one sample sequenced in a study of technical replicates of blood from a few donors. The assay was immunoSEQ multiplex PCR, and TCRdb's table has in-frame clones only and misses some. Of approximately 76,000 clones in the sample, 80% to 90% are singletons; the top ten hold around 4.8%. The sample taken for sequencing was PBMCs. The receptors come from a human donor in good health. Some clones in this sample may be carry-over from other donors' samples.

The chain joins TRBV2 to TRBJ1-5; a weak D match, TRBD1 (6 bases). The V end lost 3 bases, the J end lost 0 bases, and 15 bases lay between the germline ends. Germline lookup yields CDR1 SNHLY and CDR2 FYNNEI. The CDR3 is made up of 17 amino acids. The CDR3 protein is CASSEWDTRYSNQPQHF. The CDR3 nucleotides read TGTGCCAGCAGTGAGTGGGACACACGTTATAGCAATCAGCCCCAGCATTTT.

The chain carries TRBV7-8 and TRBJ1-2; D might be TRBD1 (6 bases). Between the trimmed V and J ends, which lost 3 bases and 6 bases, there was a span of 11 bases. This CDR3 has 13 residues. Germline loops: CDR1 SGHVS, CDR2 FQNEAQ. CDR3 in DNA: TGTGCCAGCAGCTTCGGACAGCTTGATGGCTACACCTTC. It codes for CASSFGQLDGYTF.

This rearrangement joins TRBV25-1 to TRBJ2-3; 11 bases are a match to TRBD2. CDR1 and CDR2 (germline): MGHDK, SYGVNS. This CDR3 has 15 amino acids. Trimming took 2 bases from V and 7 from J; bases not matched to a gene: 5. The CDR3, as DNA: TGTGCCAGCAGTGAAGAACTAGCGGGAGACCATACGCAGTATTTT. It is translated as CASSEELAGDHTQYF. The full variable domain, completed using reference TRBV25-1 and TRBJ2-3, is EADIYQTPRYLVIGTGKKITLECSQTMGHDKMYWYQQDPGMELHLIHYSYGVNSTEKGDLSSESTVSRIRTEHFPLTLESARPSHTSQYLCASSEELAGDHTQYFGPGTRLTVL.

With regard to this clone: Additional DNA sequences in this sample encode the identical CDR3. V is TRBV5-6 and J is TRBJ2-5; D might be TRBD2 (5 bases). CDR3 length: 12 residues. Germline V gene sequence: CDR1 SGHDT, CDR2 YYEEEE. Between the trimmed V and J ends, which lost 4 bases and 4 bases, there was a span of 8 bases. In DNA, the CDR3 is TGTGCCAGCAGCCTCAGCGGAGAGACCCAGTACTTC. Its protein product is CASSLSGETQYF.

V is TRBV11-1 and J is TRBJ2-2, with 8 nucleotides matching TRBD1. There are 16 residues in the CDR3. Germline lookup yields CDR1 SGHAT and CDR2 FQDESV (reference sequence). The V gene end was trimmed by 3 bases and the J gene end by 4 bases; junction bases not matched to a gene: 7. The CDR3 sequence is CASSFQQGASTGELFF. CDR3 nucleotide sequence: TGTGCCAGCAGCTTTCAGCAGGGGGCTTCCACCGGGGAGCTGTTTTTT.

This clone has a single count. The rearrangement uses TRBV11-3 and TRBJ2-2; D remains ambiguous. Germline assignment: CDR1 SGHNT and CDR2 YENEEA. CDR3 length: 12 amino acids. V lost 5 bases to trimming and J lost 1 base, with 2 bases between them. The CDR3 DNA sequence: TGTGCCAGCAGCCTGAACACCGGGGAGCTGTTTTTT. This encodes CASSLNTGELFF.

The chain links TRBV19 to TRBJ1-2, with 10 bases lining up with TRBD1. The germline V gene encodes CDR1 LNHDA and CDR2 SQIVND (reference sequence). V lost 7 bases and J lost 6; bases outside the gene matches: 17. This CDR3 region has 17 residues. The chain's CDR3 is CASKIRDRGNLVDGYTF. CDR3 bases: TGTGCCAGTAAGATTCGGGACAGGGGAAACTTGGTGGATGGCTACACCTTC.

V is TRBV5-6 and J is TRBJ2-1, with 8 bases lining up with TRBD1. The CDR3 extends over 17 amino acids. V shed 3 bases, J shed 0 bases, and the junction held 8 bases outside the gene matches. Germline V lookup: CDR1 SGHDT, CDR2 YYEEEE. CDR3 bases: TGTGCCAGCAGCTGGGGGACAGGCTTGAGCTCCTACAATGAGCAGTTCTTC. Protein: CASSWGTGLSSYNEQFF.

The chain recombines TRBV9 with TRBJ1-1, with 11 bases that match TRBD1. Trimming took 4 bases from V and 4 from J; bases not matched to a gene: 15. CDR1 and CDR2 from the germline V gene are SGDLS and YYNGEE. The CDR3 sequence is 18 residues long. CDR3 nucleotides: TGTGCCAGCAGCTCCCTCGCGGGGACAGGGGGGGGTGGCACTGAAGCTTTCTTT. Its translation is CASSSLAGTGGGGTEAFF. The full variable domain, in which reference TRBV9 and TRBJ1-1 provide the parts outside the CDR3, is DSGVTQTPKHLITATGQRVTLRCSPRSGDLSVYWYQQSLDQGLQFLIQYYNGEERAKGNILERFSAQQFPDLHSELNLSSLELGDSALYFCASSSLAGTGGGGTEAFFGQGTRLTVV.

CDR3 in DNA: TGTGCCAGCCGTCGGCCAGGCCCTAATGAAAAACTGTTTTTT. It is translated as CASRRPGPNEKLFF. This sequence joins TRBV6-5 and TRBJ1-4, with D uncertain. V was pared by 8 bases and J by 3 bases, with 13 bases between. Germline V gene data show CDR1 as MNHEY and CDR2 as SVGAGI. The CDR3 is 14 residues long.

The rearrangement joins TRBV4-1 to TRBJ1-2; TRBD1 is a possible D gene (6 bases). Trimming stripped 0 bases from V and 8 bases from J, with 13 bases between. CDR1 and CDR2 (germline): MGHRA, YSYEKL. This CDR3 is built from 14 residues. CDR3 residues: CASSQDMGALGYTF. CDR3 bases: TGCGCCAGCAGCCAAGATATGGGGGCGCTGGGCTACACCTTC.

This chain links TRBV9 with TRBJ2-2; 11 nucleotides align to TRBD2. There are 16 residues in the CDR3. Losses at the gene ends were 4 bases for V and 4 bases for J; bases not matched to a gene: 6. Germline assignment: CDR1 SGDLS and CDR2 YYNGEE. The CDR3 coding sequence is TGTGCCAGCAGCACTCGGACTAGCGGGCTCACCGGGGAGCTGTTTTTT. It encodes CASSTRTSGLTGELFF.

J is TRBJ1-1 and V is TRBV2; TRBD1 agrees at 7 bases. CDR3 length: 15 residues. CDR1 is SNHLY, CDR2 FYNNEI, per germline. Germline trimming cut 7 bases from V and 2 bases from J; bases unmatched to any gene: 10. The CDR3 DNA reads TGTGCCAGCAAAACACAGGGGACGATAAACACTGAAGCTTTCTTT. It codes for CASKTQGTINTEAFF.

This chain joins TRBV2 and TRBJ1-2, with 10 bases that match TRBD1. The CDR3 has 15 residues. V shed 4 bases and J 8 bases; nucleotides not matched to a gene: 10. Germline lookup yields CDR1 SNHLY and CDR2 FYNNEI. The CDR3 coding sequence is TGTGCCAGCAGTGGCGGTGACAGGGGGCGGAGAGGCTACACCTTC. Its protein product is CASSGGDRGRRGYTF.

This sequence joins TRBV4-3 and TRBJ2-1; D perhaps matches TRBD2 (5 bases). CDR1 is LGHNA, CDR2 YSLEER, per germline. Trimming left V 2 bases short and J 4 bases short, with 15 bases between. CDR3 size: 16 residues. As DNA, the CDR3 is TGCGCCAGCAGCCAATCAGTGGGAGAGCTTTACAATGAGCAGTTCTTC. Translating it yields CASSQSVGELYNEQFF.

The J gene is TRBJ1-2, the V gene TRBV9; tentatively, D is TRBD1 (5 bases). V lost 2 bases, J lost 8 bases, and 13 bases lay in between. This CDR3 contains 13 residues. Germline V gene sequence: CDR1 SGDLS, CDR2 YYNGEE. The CDR3 region has the DNA TGTGCCAGCAGCGTGGGGGGAGGATACGGCTACACCTTC. Amino acid sequence: CASSVGGGYGYTF.

V usage is TRBV10-2 and J usage is TRBJ2-1; 9 nucleotides agree with TRBD2. The CDR3 covers 15 residues. CDR1 WSHSY and CDR2 SAAADI come from the germline V gene. V lost 7 bases to trimming and J lost 5 bases; unmatched junction nucleotides: 9. The CDR3 region has the DNA TGCGCCAGCACGGGCGGGAGGGGGTGGGACAATGAGCAGTTCTTC. Translated: CASTGGRGWDNEQFF.

J is TRBJ2-5 and V is TRBV18, with TRBD2 matching over 12 bases. The CDR3 consists of 18 residues. The germline CDR1 and CDR2 sequences are KGHSH and LQKENI. V gave up 3 bases and J gave up 4 bases; unmatched junction bases: 12. Written as DNA, the CDR3 is TGTGCCAGCTCACCGACTAGCGGGAGTTTTATAAATCCAGAGACCCAGTACTTC. Its protein product is CASSPTSGSFINPETQYF.

The rearrangement uses TRBV12-5 and TRBJ2-7; D gene unclear. Trimming shortened V by 0 bases and J by 1 base, and 13 bases separated the two germline ends. From germline, CDR1 is LGHNT and CDR2 FRNRAP. The length of the CDR3 is 16 residues. The CDR3 nucleotides read TGTGCTAGTGGTTTGGTAACTGGCAGGTTTTCCTACGAGCAGTACTTC. It codes for CASGLVTGRFSYEQYF.

The chain carries TRBV7-9 and TRBJ2-1; D ambiguous. This CDR3 is built from 15 residues. V dropped 5 bases and J dropped 1 base, with 12 bases sitting between them. Germline V gene sequence: CDR1 SEHNR, CDR2 FQNEAQ (reference sequence). The CDR3 DNA is TGTGCCAGCAGCCCCCCAGCGCGTTCCTACAATGAGCAGTTCTTC. It is translated as CASSPPARSYNEQFF.

The genes are TRBV27 and TRBJ1-1; 9 positions agree with TRBD1. This CDR3 comprises 14 residues. Germline CDR1 is MNHEY and CDR2 is SMNVEV (reference sequence). V lost 4 bases and J lost 1; bases outside the gene matches: 1. The CDR3 spells CASSWDRANTEAFF. Here the CDR3 DNA reads TGTGCCAGCAGTTGGGACAGGGCGAACACTGAAGCTTTCTTT.

Only one count was recorded for this clone. The sample has other DNA sequences that encode this CDR3 too. The chain carries TRBV7-7 and TRBJ2-1, with D maybe TRBD1 (6 bases). V was pared by 5 bases and J by 4 bases, with 9 bases between. Germline V lookup: CDR1 SSHAT, CDR2 FNYEAQ (reference sequence). The CDR3 covers 13 residues. In DNA form, the CDR3 reads TGTGCCAGCAGCCCCGGACAGTACAATGAGCAGTTCTTC. This codes for CASSPGQYNEQFF.

The J gene is TRBJ2-6, the V gene TRBV4-2; a possible D gene is TRBD1 (7 bases). Looked up from germline, CDR1 is LGHNA and CDR2 is YNFKEQ. V dropped 2 bases and J dropped 3 bases, with 17 bases sitting between them. The CDR3 is 18 amino acids. The CDR3 DNA follows: TGTGCCAGCAGCCAAACCCCGCAGGGGGGTGGTGGGGCCAACGTCCTGACTTTC. Amino acids: CASSQTPQGGGGANVLTF.

This chain links TRBV29-1 with TRBJ2-7; the D is unclear. The V and J ends lost 2 bases and 0 bases respectively, with 8 bases between them. Germline V lookup: CDR1 SQVTM, CDR2 ANQGSEA. The length of the CDR3 is 13 residues. Here the CDR3 DNA reads TGCAGCGTTGAATTCTCTAGCTCCTACGAGCAGTACTTC. Protein sequence: CSVEFSSSYEQYF.

This chain uses TRBV5-1 with TRBJ1-4; a possible D gene is TRBD1 (6 bases). The CDR3 has 13 residues. V lost 6 bases and J 3 bases, leaving 9 bases between the germline ends. Germline V gene sequence: CDR1 SGHRS, CDR2 YFSETQ. This CDR3 reads CASTGQPNEKLFF. The CDR3 region has the DNA TGCGCCAGCACAGGACAGCCTAATGAAAAACTGTTTTTT.

The chain joins TRBV27 to TRBJ1-1; 8 bases match TRBD1. Germline-derived CDR1 and CDR2 are MNHEY and SMNVEV (reference sequence). There are 14 residues in the CDR3. V shed 0 bases, J shed 10 bases, and the junction held 7 bases outside the gene matches. The CDR3 region has the DNA TGTGCCAGCAGTTTATCCTTCAAGACAGGGGCAGCTTTCTTT. It yields the protein CASSLSFKTGAAFF.

This rearrangement joins TRBV4-3 to TRBJ1-2; D gene unclear. The CDR3 totals 15 residues. Trimming removed 3 bases at V and 8 bases at J, with 19 bases between. CDR1 and CDR2 (germline): LGHNA, YSLEER. DNA for the CDR3: TGCGCCAGCAGCCAGATGGGCGGGCCCACGGGGGGCTACACCTTC. Translated, it gives CASSQMGGPTGGYTF.